This record covers a single T cell receptor (beta chain). Per the germline V gene, CDR1 is SGHDT and CDR2 is YYEEEE. V lost 4 bases, J lost 4 bases, and 8 bases stayed unmatched. The CDR3 is made up of 15 amino acids. This specimen belongs to a study of monozygotic twins with cystic fibrosis. Whole-study context: With roughly 16 PCR cycles, barcoded libraries came from about 3 micrograms of fragmented DNA.

Sequenced by immunoSEQ multiplex PCR; TCRdb stores in-frame clones only, minus some. The repertoire consists of 29,000 or so clones, with 85% occurring once and the leading ten covering approximately 0.88%. The J gene is TRBJ2-3, the V gene TRBV5-6; 8 positions agree with TRBD2. The TCR originated in a girl aged 2 to 10 with cystic fibrosis. Sequenced sample: blood. The CDR3 coding sequence is TGTGCCAGCAGCGCCCCGGGACTAGGGCCAGATACGCAGTATTTT. Translated, it gives CASSAPGLGPDTQYF.